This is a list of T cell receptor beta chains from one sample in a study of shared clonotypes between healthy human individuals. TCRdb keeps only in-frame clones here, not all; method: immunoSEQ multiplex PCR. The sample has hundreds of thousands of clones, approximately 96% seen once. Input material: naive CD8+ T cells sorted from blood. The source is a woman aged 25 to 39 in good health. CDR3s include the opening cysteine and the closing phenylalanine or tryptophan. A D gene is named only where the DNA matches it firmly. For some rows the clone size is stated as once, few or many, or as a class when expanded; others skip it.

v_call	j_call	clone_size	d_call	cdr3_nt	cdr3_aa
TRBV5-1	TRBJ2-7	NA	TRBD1	TGCGCCAGCAGCCCCTGGACAGGGGTCGACGAGCAGTACTTC	CASSPWTGVDEQYF
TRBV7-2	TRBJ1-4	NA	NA	TGTGCCAGCAGCTTGCGCGGCAGGGCCGGGGAAAAACTGTTTTTT	CASSLRGRAGEKLFF
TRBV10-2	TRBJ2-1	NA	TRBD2	TGCGCCAGCAGGAAACTAGCGGGAGGGGGGGATGAGCAGTTCTTC	CASRKLAGGGDEQFF
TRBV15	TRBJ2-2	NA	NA	TGTGCCACCAGCCCCCGGTCGTCCGGGGAGCTGTTTTTT	CATSPRSSGELFF
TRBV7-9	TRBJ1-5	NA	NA	TGTGCCAGCAGCTCTGATCGTATGCAGCCCCAGCATTTT	CASSSDRMQPQHF
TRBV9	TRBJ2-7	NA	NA	TGTGCCAGCAGCCCGGAGGGTGAATACGAGCAGTACTTC	CASSPEGEYEQYF
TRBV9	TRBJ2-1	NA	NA	TGTGCCAGCAGCGTCTCAGGGAATGAGCAGTTCTTC	CASSVSGNEQFF
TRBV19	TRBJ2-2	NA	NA	TGTGCCAGTAGCCCCCTTAGCTGGAGAAACACCGGGGAGCTGTTTTTT	CASSPLSWRNTGELFF
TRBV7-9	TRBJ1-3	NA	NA	TGTGCCAGCAGCCGAGGAAACCCGGACACCATATATTTT	CASSRGNPDTIYF
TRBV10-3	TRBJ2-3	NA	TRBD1	TGTGCCATCAGTGAGTCGAAACGGACAGGTACCACAGATACGCAGTATTTT	CAISESKRTGTTDTQYF
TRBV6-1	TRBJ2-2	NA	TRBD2	TGTGCCAGCAGTGGCAAGATGCGGGAGGTAGACACCGGGGAGCTGTTTTTT	CASSGKMREVDTGELFF
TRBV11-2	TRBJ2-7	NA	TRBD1	TGTGCCAGCAGCTTCGGACAGGGCTCCTACGAGCAGTACTTC	CASSFGQGSYEQYF
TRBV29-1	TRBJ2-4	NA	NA	TGCAGCGTTGGACCGGATCTAGCCAAAAACATTCAGTACTTC	CSVGPDLAKNIQYF
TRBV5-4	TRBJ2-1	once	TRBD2	TGTGCCGGCGCATCCAGCGGGACCCACAATGAGCAGTTCTTC	CAGASSGTHNEQFF
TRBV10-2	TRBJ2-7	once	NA	TGCGCCAGTACCGACCTCAACTCCTACGAGCAGTACTTC	CASTDLNSYEQYF
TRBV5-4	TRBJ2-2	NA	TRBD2	TGTGCCAGCAGCTTGGCGGCTAGCGGGCTGTTTTTT	CASSLAASGLFF
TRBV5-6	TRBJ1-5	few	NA	TGTGCCAGCAGCTTGTTGGCGCCAGGGAATCAGCCCCAGCATTTT	CASSLLAPGNQPQHF
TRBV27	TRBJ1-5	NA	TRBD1	TGTGCCAGCAGACCGACAGGGTCGAGTCAGCCCCAGCATTTT	CASRPTGSSQPQHF
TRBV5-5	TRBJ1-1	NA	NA	TGTGCCAGCAGCTTGTACAGGTCGAACACTGAAGCTTTCTTT	CASSLYRSNTEAFF
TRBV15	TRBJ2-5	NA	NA	TGTGCCACCAGCCGGGATGCGGTCCAAGAGACCCAGTACTTC	CATSRDAVQETQYF
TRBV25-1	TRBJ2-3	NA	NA	TGTGCCAGCAGCTACCGGGGTACAGATACGCAGTATTTT	CASSYRGTDTQYF
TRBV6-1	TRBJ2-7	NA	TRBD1	TGTGCCAGCAGAGAAGGGGGACAGGGATGGGACGAGCAGTACTTC	CASREGGQGWDEQYF
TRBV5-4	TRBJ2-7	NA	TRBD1	TGTGCCAGCAGCCACGCCGGGACAGGGCCCTACGAGCAGTACTTC	CASSHAGTGPYEQYF
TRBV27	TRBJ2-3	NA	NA	TGTGCCAGCAGTTTAATACTAGCCGTGAACACAGATACGCAGTATTTT	CASSLILAVNTDTQYF
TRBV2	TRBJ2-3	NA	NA	TGTGCCAGCAGTGAACACTTAGGGGGCACAGATACGCAGTATTTT	CASSEHLGGTDTQYF
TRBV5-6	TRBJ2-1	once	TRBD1	TGTGCCAGCAGCTTGTTATCCCGGGACAGGAACTACAATGAGCAGTTCTTC	CASSLLSRDRNYNEQFF
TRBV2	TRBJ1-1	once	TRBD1	TGTGCCAGTCTTGGACAGGGCGGATCTGAAGCTTTCTTT	CASLGQGGSEAFF
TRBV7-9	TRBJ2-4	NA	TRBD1	TGTGCCAGCAGCTCGAGGGAACCGGGACAGATAGCCAAAAACATTCAGTACTTC	CASSSREPGQIAKNIQYF
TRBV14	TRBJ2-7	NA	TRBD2	TGTGCCAGCAGCCAAGATTGGGGGAGGGCCCACGAGCAGTACTTC	CASSQDWGRAHEQYF
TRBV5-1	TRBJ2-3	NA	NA	TGCGCCAGCAGCCGGACTAGCACAGATACGCAGTATTTT	CASSRTSTDTQYF
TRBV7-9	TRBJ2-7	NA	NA	TGTGCCAGCAGCTTAAGCCAGGGGACCTTGTACGAGCAGTACTTC	CASSLSQGTLYEQYF
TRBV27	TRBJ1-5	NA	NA	TGTGCCAGCAGTTTATCGGGGGGTAATCAGCCCCAGCATTTT	CASSLSGGNQPQHF
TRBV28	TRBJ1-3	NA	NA	TGTGCCAGCAGTTTAAACAATGGAAACACCATATATTTT	CASSLNNGNTIYF
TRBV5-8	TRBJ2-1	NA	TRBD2	TGTGCCAGCAGCTTGTGGACTAGCGGGAGTGTCTACAATGAGCAGTTCTTC	CASSLWTSGSVYNEQFF
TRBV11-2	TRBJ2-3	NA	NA	TGTGCCAGCAGCACCACAGATACGCAGTATTTT	CASSTTDTQYF
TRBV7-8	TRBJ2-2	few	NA	TGTGCCAGCAGCCCCGGTGGCACCGGGGAGCTGTTTTTT	CASSPGGTGELFF
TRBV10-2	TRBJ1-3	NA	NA	TGCGCCAGCGTGGGACGTCCGGAGGCTGGAAACACCATATATTTT	CASVGRPEAGNTIYF
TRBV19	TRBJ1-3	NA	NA	TGTGCCAGTAGTCGAACAGTTAGGGCTGGAAACACCATATATTTT	CASSRTVRAGNTIYF
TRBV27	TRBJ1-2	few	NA	TGTGCCAGCAGTTTAAAAAGGAACTATGGCTACACCTTC	CASSLKRNYGYTF
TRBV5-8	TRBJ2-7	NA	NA	TGTGCCAGCAGCCCATCCTTAGGGCAGTACTTC	CASSPSLGQYF
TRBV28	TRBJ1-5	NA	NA	TGTGCCAGCCTTCCTTGGGGGAGTCAGCCCCAGCATTTT	CASLPWGSQPQHF
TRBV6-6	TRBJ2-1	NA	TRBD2	TGTGCCAGCAGTTACTTGGAGACGGCGGGAGGGTCGATCTTC	CASSYLETAGGSIF
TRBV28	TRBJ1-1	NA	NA	TGTGCCAGCAGTCCCCGGGAGGTGGCTTTCTTT	CASSPREVAFF
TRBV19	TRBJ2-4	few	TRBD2	TGTGCCAGTAGGCGAGCGGGAGATCGGGGAAACATTCAGTACTTC	CASRRAGDRGNIQYF
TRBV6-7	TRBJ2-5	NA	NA	TGTGCCAGCAGTTATCAAATGTCATTAAAGGGGTTAGAGACCCAGTACTTC	CASSYQMSLKGLETQYF
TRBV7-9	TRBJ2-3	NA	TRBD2	TGTGCCAGCAACACACTAGCGGGAAGCACAGATACGCAGTATTTT	CASNTLAGSTDTQYF
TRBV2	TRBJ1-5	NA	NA	TGTGCCAGCAGTGAAGCAGATTTCTATAGCAATCAGCCCCAGCATTTT	CASSEADFYSNQPQHF
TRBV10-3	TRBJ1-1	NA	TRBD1	TGTGCCAGCCACAGGGGGATGAACACTGAAGCTTTCTTT	CASHRGMNTEAFF
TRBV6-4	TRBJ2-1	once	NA	TGTGCCAGCAGTAGACATGTACCGAGAGATGAGCAGTTCTTC	CASSRHVPRDEQFF
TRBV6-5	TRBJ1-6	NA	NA	TGTGCCAGCAGTTACGCGGAGGGGTATTCACCCCTCCACTTT	CASSYAEGYSPLHF
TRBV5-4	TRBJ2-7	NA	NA	TGTGCCAGCAGCTTGGAAGAGAGCTCCTACGAGCAGTACTTC	CASSLEESSYEQYF
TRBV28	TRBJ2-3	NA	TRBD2	TGTGCCAGCAGTAAACTAGCGGAAAGCACAGATACGCAGTATTTT	CASSKLAESTDTQYF
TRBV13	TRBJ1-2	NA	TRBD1	TGTGCCAGCAGCCCATGGTACCGGGACAGTTCTAACTATGGCTACACCTTC	CASSPWYRDSSNYGYTF